What follows are 21 T cell receptor beta chains derived from one specimen sequenced in a study of regulatory and conventional T cells in RAG deficiency. Here immunoSEQ multiplex PCR was the method, and the copy in TCRdb shows in-frame clones only, minus some. The data show 30,000 to 40,000 clones, with about 88% seen just once and approximately 15% held by the top ten. Another study also made use of these data, one on regulatory T cells. That work contributes: Primers: 52 TRBV forward and 13 TRBJ reverse.

The specimen sequenced was CD8+ T cells sorted from blood. These receptors were obtained from a human donor in good health.

The V call is TRBV28, the J call TRBJ1-2, with D maybe TRBD1 (6 bases). The CDR3 is made up of 14 amino acids. Germline V gene lookup returns CDR1 MDHEN and CDR2 SYDVKM. Deletions cut 5 bases from V and 1 base from J, with 11 bases between. CDR3 sequence: CASSQGQFNYGYTF. The CDR3 DNA reads TGTGCCAGCAGTCAAGGACAGTTTAACTATGGCTACACCTTC.

V and J are TRBV5-4 and TRBJ2-5, with D perhaps assigned TRBD1 or TRBD2 (5 bases each). Germline lookup yields CDR1 SGHNT and CDR2 YYREEE (reference sequence). Trimming stripped 4 bases from V and 4 bases from J, with 17 bases between. The CDR3 loop spans 15 amino acids. CDR3 bases: TGTGCCAGCAGCAATGGGGGTGTGTCTTCAGAGACCCAGTACTTC. This encodes CASSNGGVSSETQYF.

The chain uses TRBV29-1 and TRBJ1-1, with 8 bases identical to TRBD1. Germline CDR1 SQVTM, CDR2 ANQGSEA. V dropped 5 bases and J dropped 4; count of bases not matched to a gene: 3. The CDR3 is made up of 12 amino acids. CDR3 loop: CSVQGATTEAFF. DNA for the CDR3: TGCAGCGTTCAGGGGGCGACCACTGAAGCTTTCTTT.

This chain uses TRBV6-6 with TRBJ2-7; D perhaps matches TRBD2 (6 bases). With 8 bases removed from V and 4 bases from J, the gap between germline ends came to 9 bases. The length of the CDR3 is 11 residues. CDR1 and CDR2 from the germline V gene are MNHNY and SVGAGI (reference sequence). CDR3 coding DNA: TGTGCCAGCCAACTAGCTTACGAGCAGTACTTC. Translating it yields CASQLAYEQYF.

This clone was seen once. V gene TRBV19 combines with J gene TRBJ2-7; 12 bases line up with TRBD2. CDR3 size: 16 residues. V shed 1 base, J shed 4 bases, and the junction held 5 bases outside the gene matches. Germline-derived CDR1 and CDR2 are LNHDA and SQIVND (reference sequence). CDR3 in DNA: TGTGCCAGTAGTATAGGCCTAGCGGGAGGGCTATACGAGCAGTACTTC. Its translation is CASSIGLAGGLYEQYF.

The chain combines TRBV18 with TRBJ2-1; 10 bases are shared with TRBD2. The V gene's germline CDR1 is KGHSH and CDR2 LQKENI. The CDR3 covers 15 residues. J was trimmed by 8 bases and V by 5 bases; bases with no gene match: 9. The CDR3 spells CASSSPGLARDEQFF. For the CDR3, the DNA is TGTGCCAGCTCATCCCCGGGACTAGCGAGGGATGAGCAGTTCTTC.

A remark on this clone: The junction differs from germline at one of its ends, possibly a read error. Other DNA sequences of this sample code for an identical CDR3. The chain links TRBV5-1 to TRBJ1-1, with D perhaps TRBD1 (6 bases). The germline V gene encodes CDR1 SGHRS and CDR2 YFSETQ. CDR3 length equals 12 residues. The CDR3 loop reads CASSIGGFSPLF. CDR3 DNA: TGCGCCAGCAGCATCGGGGGCTTCAGTCCATTGTTT.

This chain uses TRBV4-1 with TRBJ2-7; D not certain. This CDR3 is built from 13 residues. V lost 1 base, J lost 4 bases, and 8 bases lay in between. CDR1 MGHRA and CDR2 YSYEKL come from the germline V gene. CDR3 residues: CASSQVMEYEQYF. The CDR3, as DNA: TGCGCCAGCAGCCAAGTAATGGAATACGAGCAGTACTTC.

The V and J genes are TRBV29-1 and TRBJ2-3; 16 bases are shared with TRBD2. The germline V gene has CDR1 SQVTM and CDR2 ANQGSEA. J was trimmed by 4 bases and V by 6 bases; bases with no gene match: 1. CDR3 length: 14 residues. In nucleotides, the CDR3 is TGCAGCGTGGGGACTAGCGGGAGGGCAGATACGCAGTATTTT. Translated: CSVGTSGRADTQYF.

The chain has TRBV28 and TRBJ2-7; D may be TRBD1 or TRBD2 (5 bases each). CDR1 MDHEN and CDR2 SYDVKM come from the germline V gene. The CDR3 loop spans 15 amino acids. V was trimmed by 5 bases and J by 0 bases, leaving 14 bases between them. The CDR3 sequence is CASSPGTDASYEQYF. As DNA, the CDR3 is TGTGCCAGCAGTCCTGGGACGGACGCCTCCTACGAGCAGTACTTC.

V and J are TRBV27 and TRBJ2-7; a weak D match, TRBD1 (5 bases). V lost 3 bases and J lost 6, with 15 bases in between. Germline V lookup: CDR1 MNHEY, CDR2 SMNVEV (reference sequence). This CDR3 has 14 residues. For the CDR3, the DNA is TGTGCCAGCAGTTTCTCCAGGGTCGTCCGCGAGCAGTACTTC. Its protein is CASSFSRVVREQYF.

Only one count was recorded for this clone. The chain is built from TRBV6-5 and TRBJ1-1, with D unclear. V was shortened by 5 bases and J by 5 bases, with 12 bases between the two germline ends. The CDR3 sequence is 13 residues long. Germline-derived CDR1 and CDR2 are MNHEY and SVGAGI. CDR3 loop: CASSEVGGTEAFF. In DNA form, the CDR3 reads TGTGCCAGCAGTGAAGTGGGAGGTACTGAAGCTTTCTTT.

V usage is TRBV5-4 and J usage is TRBJ2-3; D is uncertain. The CDR3 is 12 amino acids. V was clipped by 2 bases and J by 3 bases, with 4 bases between them. Germline V gene sequence: CDR1 SGHNT, CDR2 YYREEE (reference sequence). The CDR3 DNA reads as TGTGCCAGCAGCTTTCGTACAGATACGCAGTATTTT. This translates into CASSFRTDTQYF.

This clone was counted once. CDR3: CAWSLVGLRDNSPLHF. CDR3 nucleotides: TGTGCCTGGAGTTTAGTAGGCCTCAGGGATAATTCACCCCTCCACTTT. The chain uses TRBV30 and TRBJ1-6; TRBD1 is a possible D gene (5 bases). CDR1 is GTSNPN and CDR2 is SVGIG in the germline V gene (reference sequence). CDR3 length: 16 amino acids. The V and J ends lost 2 bases and 5 bases respectively, with 16 bases between them.

In this sample, this clone turned up once. The V call is TRBV7-8, the J call TRBJ1-1; D uncertain. The CDR3 length is 15 residues. Per the germline V gene, CDR1 is SGHVS and CDR2 is FQNEAQ. V lost 3 bases and J lost 7, with 18 bases in between. The CDR3 spells CASSLFSSGVNEAFF. The CDR3 coding sequence is TGTGCCAGCAGCTTGTTTAGTTCCGGGGTGAATGAAGCTTTCTTT.

This chain links TRBV19 with TRBJ1-1, with a weak D call TRBD1 (5 bases). The ends were cut back, 6 bases at V and 1 base at J, with 12 bases in the middle. Germline V CDR1 and CDR2: LNHDA, SQIVND (reference sequence). This CDR3 is built from 14 residues. The CDR3 protein is CASRGGGANTEAFF. DNA of the CDR3: TGTGCCAGTAGGGGCGGAGGGGCGAACACTGAAGCTTTCTTT.

The chain carries TRBV5-1 and TRBJ1-6, with TRBD1 as a possible D gene (5 bases). Trimming stripped 0 bases from V and 2 bases from J, with 12 bases between. The germline V gene has CDR1 SGHRS and CDR2 YFSETQ. This CDR3 is built from 17 residues. CDR3 DNA: TGCGCCAGCAGCTTGGAAGGGACGGTCGCCTATAATTCACCCCTCCACTTT. Amino acids: CASSLEGTVAYNSPLHF.

The rearrangement joins TRBV6-5 to TRBJ1-1; a possible D gene is TRBD1 (5 bases). Germline-derived CDR1 and CDR2 are MNHEY and SVGAGI. This CDR3 contains 13 residues. The V and J ends lost 5 bases and 2 bases respectively, with 9 bases between them. DNA of the CDR3: TGTGCCAGCAGTCGGGGCTTAAACACTGAAGCTTTCTTT. The encoded protein is CASSRGLNTEAFF.

The chain joins TRBV27 to TRBJ2-4; the match to TRBD2 covers 10 bases. Per germline, CDR1 MNHEY and CDR2 SMNVEV (reference sequence). There are 15 residues in the CDR3. Unmatched junction bases numbered 5, after V lost 6 bases and J lost 3 bases. DNA for the CDR3: TGTGCCAGCAGAGAAGCGGGAGGGGGCAAAAACATTCAGTACTTC. Translated: CASREAGGGKNIQYF.

The V gene is TRBV6-4, the J gene TRBJ1-5, with 9 nucleotides matching TRBD1. Per the germline V gene, CDR1 is MRHNA and CDR2 is SNTAGT. V dropped 6 bases and J dropped 7; count of bases not matched to a gene: 10. The CDR3 has 15 amino acids. In DNA, the CDR3 is TGTGCCAGCAGAGCCTGGGACAGGGCGGACCAGCCCCAGCATTTT. Amino acids: CASRAWDRADQPQHF.

Concerning this clone itself: At one of its ends the junction is not consistent with the germline gene, which may arise from a read error. V usage is TRBV28 and J usage is TRBJ1-2; D not certain. Germline-derived CDR1 and CDR2 are MDHEN and SYDVKM. The CDR3 has 13 residues. The CDR3 nucleotides are TGTGCCAGCAGTTTACCGGGTTACTATGGCCACACCTTC. This gives the protein CASSLPGYYGHTF.